A single sample is the source of the 19 T cell receptor beta chains below, sequenced in a study of OX40 agonist ivuxolimab in advanced cancers. Receptor libraries were prepared by the immunoSEQ multiplex PCR assay. TCRdb re-hosts the immuneACCESS table, in-frame sequences only. Its copies lack some clones; in the studies checked, an unresolved V gene accounts for under half of them, and the cause for the rest is not known. For this sample there are just under 65,000 clones; roughly 90% appear just once. Roughly 1.2% of the sample lies in the top ten. This specimen was CD4+ or CD8+ T cells sorted from blood, taken in a trial of the OX40 agonist ivuxolimab. The origin of the receptors is an adult with an advanced solid tumor such as melanoma, head and neck, liver or kidney cancer.

The chain uses TRBV18 and TRBJ2-4; TRBD1 matches at 8 bases. Germline CDR1 and CDR2: KGHSH and LQKENI. V shed 6 bases, J shed 9 bases, and the junction held 7 bases outside the gene matches. CDR3 length: 13 residues. DNA of the CDR3: TGTGCCAGCTCCCAGGACAGGGTTATCATTCAGTACTTC. Translating it yields CASSQDRVIIQYF.

In this sample, this clone turned up once. The chain's CDR3 is CASSVTGINNYGYTF. Here the CDR3 DNA reads TGCGCCAGCAGCGTGACAGGTATTAATAACTATGGCTACACCTTC. The genes are TRBV5-1 and TRBJ1-2, with D perhaps matching TRBD1 (6 bases). Trimming cost V 4 bases and J 1 base, with 14 bases left between them. The CDR3 totals 15 residues. Germline values: CDR1 SGHRS, CDR2 YFSETQ.

CDR3 coding DNA: TGTGCCAGCAGTGGACAGGCCACCTATCAGCCCCAGCATTTT. Residues: CASSGQATYQPQHF. The rearrangement links TRBV6-5 to TRBJ1-5; TRBD1 matches at 7 bases. Germline V lookup: CDR1 MNHEY, CDR2 SVGAGI. V gave up 5 bases and J gave up 5 bases; unmatched junction bases: 6. This CDR3 region has 14 residues.

This chain links TRBV19 with TRBJ2-3, with D maybe TRBD1 (6 bases). Germline CDR1 LNHDA, CDR2 SQIVND (reference sequence). CDR3 length: 15 amino acids. V lost 9 bases and J lost 5, with 21 bases in between. The CDR3 protein is CASLGVDLGGDTQYF. The CDR3 DNA reads TGTGCCAGCCTCGGGGTCGACTTAGGGGGAGATACGCAGTATTTT. The complete variable domain, with remaining parts taken from reference TRBV19 and TRBJ2-3, reads DGGITQSPKYLFRKEGQNVTLSCEQNLNHDAMYWYRQDPGQGLRLIYYSQIVNDFQKGDIAEGYSVSREKKESFPLTVTSAQKNPTAFYLCASLGVDLGGDTQYFGPGTRLTVL.

V gene TRBV7-4 combines with J gene TRBJ1-2; TRBD1 matches 9 bases. The CDR3 runs to 16 residues. From germline, CDR1 is SGHVT and CDR2 SQSDAQ. V trimming: 7 bases; J trimming: 4 bases; junction bases outside the gene matches: 13. CDR3 nucleotides: TGTGCCAGCACCCTTTCCCGGACAGGGGTTAGCTATGGCTACACCTTC. It encodes CASTLSRTGVSYGYTF.

The V and J genes are TRBV2 and TRBJ2-3, with D unresolved. The CDR3 is made up of 12 amino acids. Per the germline V gene, CDR1 is SNHLY and CDR2 is FYNNEI. Trimming cost V 6 bases and J 6 bases, with 10 bases left between them. This chain's CDR3 is CASSPTGDTQYF. The CDR3 nucleotides read TGTGCCAGCAGCCCGACCGGGGATACGCAGTATTTT.

This clone was counted only a few times. CDR3 sequence: CASSFILADEQFF. The CDR3 DNA is TGTGCCAGCAGCTTCATACTAGCAGATGAGCAGTTCTTC. V gene TRBV7-3 combines with J gene TRBJ2-1; a possible D gene is TRBD2 (6 bases). In germline, CDR1 is SGHTA, CDR2 FQGTGA. V shed 3 bases and J shed 8 bases, with 11 bases lying between them. This CDR3 contains 13 residues.

This clone has only a few counts. The rearrangement joins TRBV20-1 to TRBJ1-2; the D is unclear. This CDR3 has 11 amino acids. CDR1 is DFQATT and CDR2 is SNEGSKA in the germline V gene (reference sequence). The DNA for the CDR3 is TGCAGCCTGGTAGGCAACTATGGCTACACCTTC. Its protein product is CSLVGNYGYTF.

This rearrangement joins TRBV28 to TRBJ2-5; D perhaps matches TRBD1 (6 bases). The CDR3 contains 14 residues. Trimming left V 2 bases short and J 4 bases short, with 11 bases between. CDR1 is MDHEN and CDR2 is SYDVKM in the germline V gene. CDR3 nucleotides: TGTGCCAGCAGTTTAGGGGGCCGAACAGAGACCCAGTACTTC. Residues: CASSLGGRTETQYF.

V gene TRBV11-3 combines with J gene TRBJ2-7, with 11 bases matching TRBD2. This CDR3 comprises 15 residues. Germline CDR1 and CDR2: SGHNT and YENEEA. The V segment lost 5 bases and the J segment 6 bases; nucleotides outside the gene matches: 9. The CDR3, as DNA: TGTGCCAGCAGCCACGGGACTAGCGGAGTTGGCGAGCAGTACTTC. This sequence encodes CASSHGTSGVGEQYF.

The rearrangement uses TRBV21-1 and TRBJ2-1; the D call in the table, TRBD2, was not verified against the DNA. TRBV21-1 is a recognized pseudogene. The CDR3 has 15 residues. As DNA, the CDR3 is TGTGCCAGCAGCAAAGCAGAACTAGCCCGAGCGGAGCAGTTCTTC. Translating it yields CASSKAELARAEQFF.

CDR3 DNA: TGTGCCAGCAGCAACAGGGCACACAATGAGCAGTTCTTC. This translates into CASSNRAHNEQFF. The J gene is TRBJ2-1, the V gene TRBV11-2, with D tentatively TRBD1 (6 bases). CDR1 is SGHAT, CDR2 FQNNGV, per germline. Between the trimmed V and J ends, which lost 5 bases and 5 bases, there was a span of 10 bases. The CDR3 loop spans 13 amino acids.

V gene TRBV7-9 combines with J gene TRBJ1-4; TRBD1 matches 7 bases. Losses at the gene ends were 2 bases for V and 4 bases for J; bases not matched to a gene: 4. Per the germline V gene, CDR1 is SEHNR and CDR2 is FQNEAQ (reference sequence). CDR3 size: 15 residues. This chain's CDR3 is CASSLQGVFNEKLFF. CDR3 nucleotide sequence: TGTGCCAGCAGCTTACAGGGGGTATTTAATGAAAAACTGTTTTTT.

V gene TRBV21-1 combines with J gene TRBJ2-3. TRBV21-1 is given as a pseudogene. The CDR3 consists of 19 residues. For the CDR3, the DNA is TGTGCCAGCAGCAACCCTTCATGTCGGGGGCGGACTAGCACAGATACGCAGTATTTT. It translates to CASSNPSCRGRTSTDTQYF.

The chain links TRBV7-2 to TRBJ2-6; D remains unclear. This CDR3 is 19 amino acids long. With 5 bases removed from V and 1 base from J, the gap between germline ends came to 21 bases. Germline V lookup: CDR1 SGHTA, CDR2 FQGNSA. This CDR3 is CASSMGPNWGLSGANVLTF. In nucleotides, the CDR3 is TGTGCCAGCAGCATGGGTCCCAATTGGGGTTTATCTGGGGCCAACGTCCTGACTTTC.

V and J are TRBV30 and TRBJ1-4, with no clear D. V was trimmed by 1 base and J by 5 bases, leaving 8 bases between them. The V gene's germline CDR1 is GTSNPN and CDR2 SVGIG (reference sequence). CDR3 length: 13 amino acids. The CDR3 DNA is TGTGCCTGGAGTGCAGCGTTCAATGAAAAACTGTTTTTT. Protein sequence: CAWSAAFNEKLFF.

The chain has TRBV2 and TRBJ2-5; possible D gene TRBD1, 5 bases. CDR1 and CDR2 (germline): SNHLY, FYNNEI. The CDR3 contains 14 residues. V lost 3 bases and J 5 bases, leaving 13 bases between the germline ends. The CDR3 sequence: CASSEGPGLETQYF. Here the CDR3 DNA reads TGTGCCAGCAGTGAGGGGCCAGGGCTGGAGACCCAGTACTTC.

The chain combines TRBV5-1 with TRBJ2-2; TRBD1 matches at 8 bases. CDR1 SGHRS and CDR2 YFSETQ come from the germline V gene. V was clipped by 4 bases and J by 2 bases; unmatched bases: 10. The CDR3 spans 17 residues. DNA of the CDR3: TGCGCCAGCAGCAGGACCGGGGACAGGCATAACACCGGGGAGCTGTTTTTT. Translating gives CASSRTGDRHNTGELFF.

This sequence joins TRBV5-1 and TRBJ2-1; 13 bases align to TRBD2. CDR3 size: 18 residues. Looked up from germline, CDR1 is SGHRS and CDR2 is YFSETQ. With V trimmed by 3 bases and J by 6 bases, 12 bases remained unmatched. The CDR3 here is CASSSEPIGLAGVNEQFF. The CDR3 DNA is TGCGCCAGCAGCTCGGAACCTATCGGACTAGCGGGGGTCAATGAGCAGTTCTTC.